Listed below are T cell receptor beta chains from one sample, sequenced in a study of blood T cell repertoires in COVID-19. Sequencing was performed with immunoSEQ multiplex PCR; in TCRdb, only in-frame clones are kept and a portion is missing. The data hold under 110,000 clones, with under 90% observed a single time. The material sequenced was peripheral blood. These receptors were obtained from a woman aged 55-70 years with acute or convalescent COVID-19. Each CDR3 is given with its conserved first and last residue. The D gene is left open where the match is weak. Not every row has a clone size; where given, it reads once, few, many or a size class.

d_gene: NA; v_gene: TRBV30; j_gene: TRBJ1-1; abundance: NA; CDR3aa: CAWRVTNLNTEAFF; CDR3nt: TGTGCCTGGAGGGTAACTAACCTGAACACTGAAGCTTTCTTT
d_gene: TRBD2; v_gene: TRBV7-2; j_gene: TRBJ2-1; abundance: NA; CDR3aa: CASSLGLAEAYQYNEQFF; CDR3nt: TGTGCCAGCAGCCTGGGACTAGCGGAGGCTTACCAATACAATGAGCAGTTCTTC
d_gene: TRBD2; v_gene: TRBV9; j_gene: TRBJ2-2; abundance: NA; CDR3aa: CASSPEAGGPHGELFF; CDR3nt: TGTGCCAGCAGCCCAGAGGCGGGGGGGCCTCACGGGGAGCTGTTTTTT
d_gene: NA; v_gene: TRBV11-3; j_gene: TRBJ1-1; abundance: NA; CDR3aa: CASSLEGWVVGRMNTEAFF; CDR3nt: TGTGCCAGCAGCTTAGAAGGGTGGGTCGTCGGGAGGATGAACACTGAAGCTTTCTTT
d_gene: NA; v_gene: TRBV6-1; j_gene: TRBJ1-1; abundance: few; CDR3aa: CASSEQVVFTEAFF; CDR3nt: TGTGCCAGCAGTGAACAGGTGGTTTTCACTGAAGCTTTCTTT
d_gene: NA; v_gene: TRBV18; j_gene: TRBJ1-1; abundance: NA; CDR3aa: CASSPRSRVTEAFF; CDR3nt: TGTGCCAGCTCACCACGTTCTCGCGTCACTGAAGCTTTCTTT
d_gene: NA; v_gene: TRBV5-1; j_gene: TRBJ1-5; abundance: NA; CDR3aa: CASSLYGLQGGNQPQHF; CDR3nt: TGCGCCAGCAGCTTGTATGGATTACAGGGTGGGAATCAGCCCCAGCATTTT
d_gene: NA; v_gene: TRBV7-9; j_gene: TRBJ2-1; abundance: once; CDR3aa: CASSPGTGLEDEQFF; CDR3nt: TGTGCCAGCAGCCCGGGTACAGGGCTTGAAGATGAGCAGTTCTTC
d_gene: NA; v_gene: TRBV5-1; j_gene: TRBJ1-2; abundance: NA; CDR3aa: CASRLTGYGYTF; CDR3nt: TGCGCCAGCAGGCTTACAGGGTATGGCTACACCTTC
d_gene: NA; v_gene: TRBV6-5; j_gene: TRBJ2-2; abundance: NA; CDR3aa: CASTYGATGELFF; CDR3nt: TGTGCCAGCACTTACGGGGCTACCGGGGAGCTGTTTTTT
d_gene: NA; v_gene: TRBV21-1; j_gene: TRBJ2-7; abundance: NA; CDR3aa: CASSKGDRGVPYEQYF; CDR3nt: TGTGCCAGCAGCAAAGGGGACAGGGGGGTTCCCTACGAGCAGTACTTC
d_gene: TRBD1; v_gene: TRBV5-1; j_gene: TRBJ1-2; abundance: NA; CDR3aa: CASSLDGDRDLGGYTF; CDR3nt: TGCGCCAGCAGCTTGGATGGGGACAGGGACCTGGGAGGCTACACCTTC
d_gene: TRBD1; v_gene: TRBV11-2; j_gene: TRBJ2-5; abundance: NA; CDR3aa: CASSGRTGGPSKETQYF; CDR3nt: TGTGCCAGCAGCGGTCGGACAGGGGGCCCTTCCAAGGAGACCCAGTACTTC
d_gene: NA; v_gene: TRBV6-6; j_gene: TRBJ2-2; abundance: NA; CDR3aa: CASRSDGELFF; CDR3nt: TGTGCCAGCAGGAGCGACGGGGAGCTGTTTTTT
d_gene: NA; v_gene: TRBV12-3/TRBV12-4; j_gene: TRBJ1-2; abundance: NA; CDR3aa: CASSPGVGGYTF; CDR3nt: TGTGCCAGCAGTCCAGGGGTAGGAGGCTACACCTTC
d_gene: TRBD1; v_gene: TRBV9; j_gene: TRBJ1-2; abundance: NA; CDR3aa: CASSAAGGPSNYGYTF; CDR3nt: TGTGCCAGCAGCGCCGCAGGGGGCCCGTCGAACTATGGCTACACCTTC
d_gene: NA; v_gene: TRBV19; j_gene: TRBJ1-3; abundance: NA; CDR3aa: CASSNTAGNTIYF; CDR3nt: TGTGCCAGTAGTAACACAGCTGGAAACACCATATATTTT
d_gene: TRBD1; v_gene: TRBV27; j_gene: TRBJ2-1; abundance: NA; CDR3aa: CASSGTGHDNEQFF; CDR3nt: TGTGCCAGCAGTGGGACAGGGCACGACAATGAGCAGTTCTTC
d_gene: NA; v_gene: TRBV28; j_gene: TRBJ1-1; abundance: NA; CDR3aa: CASSAQPGSTFF; CDR3nt: TGTGCCAGCAGCGCTCAGCCAGGGTCGACTTTCTTT
d_gene: NA; v_gene: TRBV9; j_gene: TRBJ1-2; abundance: NA; CDR3aa: CASSVGGLTLNGYTF; CDR3nt: TGTGCCAGCAGCGTAGGGGGACTGACCCTTAATGGCTACACCTTC
d_gene: TRBD2; v_gene: TRBV6-2/TRBV6-3; j_gene: TRBJ2-1; abundance: NA; CDR3aa: CASSLGSGRAYNEQFF; CDR3nt: TGTGCCAGCAGTTTGGGCAGCGGGAGAGCGTACAATGAGCAGTTCTTC
d_gene: TRBD1; v_gene: TRBV12-5; j_gene: TRBJ2-6; abundance: NA; CDR3aa: CASGLARETGAGANVLTF; CDR3nt: TGTGCTAGTGGTTTGGCACGAGAGACAGGGGCTGGGGCCAACGTCCTGACTTTC
d_gene: NA; v_gene: TRBV6-5; j_gene: TRBJ1-4; abundance: once; CDR3aa: CASRQGTTNEKLFF; CDR3nt: TGTGCCAGCAGACAGGGTACGACTAATGAAAAACTGTTTTTT
d_gene: TRBD1; v_gene: TRBV3-1/TRBV3-2; j_gene: TRBJ2-5; abundance: NA; CDR3aa: CASSPPGGRPETQYF; CDR3nt: TGTGCCAGCAGCCCCCCAGGGGGCCGGCCAGAGACCCAGTACTTC
d_gene: TRBD1; v_gene: TRBV28; j_gene: TRBJ2-7; abundance: NA; CDR3aa: CASSLSGQSYEQYF; CDR3nt: TGTGCCAGCAGTTTATCGGGACAGTCCTACGAGCAGTACTTC
d_gene: TRBD2; v_gene: TRBV24-1; j_gene: TRBJ2-1; abundance: NA; CDR3aa: CATSDSLAGAYNEQFF; CDR3nt: TGTGCCACCAGTGATTCGCTAGCGGGAGCCTACAATGAGCAGTTCTTC
d_gene: TRBD1; v_gene: TRBV3-1/TRBV3-2; j_gene: TRBJ2-5; abundance: NA; CDR3aa: CASSQGQGGGETQYF; CDR3nt: TGTGCCAGCAGCCAGGGACAGGGAGGAGGGGAGACCCAGTACTTC
d_gene: TRBD2; v_gene: TRBV7-3; j_gene: TRBJ2-5; abundance: NA; CDR3aa: CASSPAGGRAGETQYF; CDR3nt: TGTGCCAGCAGCCCGGCGGGCGGGAGGGCCGGAGAGACCCAGTACTTC
d_gene: TRBD1; v_gene: TRBV7-9; j_gene: TRBJ1-1; abundance: NA; CDR3aa: CASSSQGGVTEAFF; CDR3nt: TGTGCCAGCAGCTCGCAGGGGGGAGTTACTGAAGCTTTCTTT
d_gene: TRBD1; v_gene: TRBV5-1; j_gene: TRBJ2-5; abundance: NA; CDR3aa: CASSFRDRGPEGETQYF; CDR3nt: TGCGCCAGCAGCTTTCGGGACAGGGGGCCAGAGGGAGAGACCCAGTACTTC
d_gene: NA; v_gene: TRBV19; j_gene: TRBJ1-2; abundance: NA; CDR3aa: CASTLGVDRLNYGYTF; CDR3nt: TGTGCCAGTACTCTCGGGGTGGACCGACTAAACTATGGCTACACCTTC
d_gene: NA; v_gene: TRBV29-1; j_gene: TRBJ2-3; abundance: NA; CDR3aa: CSVAQASTDTQYF; CDR3nt: TGCAGCGTTGCACAGGCTAGCACAGATACGCAGTATTTT
d_gene: TRBD2; v_gene: TRBV7-2; j_gene: TRBJ2-7; abundance: NA; CDR3aa: CASSLTSGGFEQYF; CDR3nt: TGTGCCAGCAGCTTAACTAGCGGGGGGTTCGAGCAGTACTTC
d_gene: TRBD2; v_gene: TRBV19; j_gene: TRBJ2-5; abundance: NA; CDR3aa: CASTKGTSALQETQYF; CDR3nt: TGTGCCAGTACCAAAGGGACTAGCGCCTTACAAGAGACCCAGTACTTC
d_gene: TRBD1; v_gene: TRBV18; j_gene: TRBJ1-3; abundance: once; CDR3aa: CASSIRTGGGNTIYF; CDR3nt: TGTGCCAGCTCAATCCGGACAGGGGGAGGAAACACCATATATTTT
d_gene: NA; v_gene: TRBV7-9; j_gene: TRBJ1-1; abundance: NA; CDR3aa: CASSLETTEAFF; CDR3nt: TGTGCCAGCAGCTTAGAGACAACTGAAGCTTTCTTT
d_gene: NA; v_gene: TRBV2; j_gene: TRBJ1-1; abundance: NA; CDR3aa: CASMLQPNTEAFF; CDR3nt: TGTGCCAGCATGCTACAGCCGAACACTGAAGCTTTCTTT
d_gene: NA; v_gene: TRBV10-1; j_gene: TRBJ2-1; abundance: NA; CDR3aa: CASRALTPNEQFF; CDR3nt: TGCGCCAGCAGAGCCCTCACTCCAAATGAGCAGTTCTTC
d_gene: NA; v_gene: TRBV5-1; j_gene: TRBJ1-4; abundance: once; CDR3aa: CASRQGSATNEKLFF; CDR3nt: TGCGCCAGCAGACAGGGTTCCGCAACTAATGAAAAACTGTTTTTT
d_gene: NA; v_gene: TRBV18; j_gene: TRBJ2-2; abundance: NA; CDR3aa: CASCPRANTGELFF; CDR3nt: TGTGCCAGCTGCCCCAGGGCGAACACCGGGGAGCTGTTTTTT
d_gene: NA; v_gene: TRBV19; j_gene: TRBJ1-2; abundance: once; CDR3aa: CASSGDRRYGYTF; CDR3nt: TGTGCCAGTAGTGGAGACAGGCGGTATGGCTACACCTTC
d_gene: NA; v_gene: TRBV9; j_gene: TRBJ1-6; abundance: NA; CDR3aa: CASSVGRGEENSYNSPLHF; CDR3nt: TGTGCCAGCAGCGTAGGGAGAGGGGAGGAGAACTCCTATAATTCACCCCTCCACTTT
d_gene: NA; v_gene: TRBV7-2; j_gene: TRBJ1-1; abundance: NA; CDR3aa: CASSLGAVLNTEAFF; CDR3nt: TGTGCCAGCAGCTTAGGGGCAGTATTGAACACTGAAGCTTTCTTT